The T cell receptor (beta chain) described here comes from a study of blood T cells in healthy people across ages. The second PCR ran roughly 6 to 11 cycles with a sample-barcoded 5' primer and J-beta primers. Every cDNA was tagged by a template-switch adaptor with 12 random nucleotides. CDR3-containing paired-end reads numbering at least 2.5 million came from each sample. TCRdb redid the calling of the 5' RACE reads with MiXCR, one entry per CDR3 protein. The table shows 1.5 million to 2 million distinct CDR3 sequences, with about 31% occurring only once. This clonotype was observed a handful of times. The length of the CDR3 is 12 residues. Germline V gives CDR1 SNHLY, CDR2 FYNNEI. V was pared by 7 bases and J by 13 bases, with 14 bases between.

This chain connects TRBV2 to TRBJ1-6, with unresolved D. Material for sequencing was blood. This TCR was sampled from a woman aged 30 to 39 in good health. CDR3 DNA: TGTGCCAGCACGACGGGTCTCAGGCCCCTCCACTTT. Its translation is CASTTGLRPLHF.